This T cell receptor (beta chain) was identified during a study of shared clonotypes between healthy human individuals. On this clone itself: Its antigen remains unidentified.

Replicate PCRs from sorted subsets contained roughly 190 ng DNA, which is 29,000 or so T cell genomes. The protocol was immunoSEQ multiplex PCR, while the TCRdb copy is restricted to in-frame clones and leaves out a portion. The sample lists 900,000 to 1,200,000 clones, more than 75% occurring once. Points from the study as a whole: Across a handful of donors, naive CD4 shared roughly 5%, naive CD8 more than 3%, memory CD4 less than 2.5%, memory CD8 0.35% to 0.5%.

CDR1 and CDR2 from the germline V gene are SNHLY and FYNNEI. CDR3 length: 15 amino acids. V lost 3 bases to trimming and J lost 1 base, with 10 bases between them. Healthy HIV-negative adults without recent acute infections or vaccinations served as donors. The receptor's source is a man younger than 35 in good health. Some clones in this sample may be carry-over from other donors' samples. The gene calls are TRBV2 and TRBJ2-1; no clear D. Input material: memory CD4+ T cells from PBMCs. Subset in this sample: CD45RA-negative fraction. The CDR3 coding sequence is TGTGCCAGCAGTGAGGGCTTAGTATCCTACAATGAGCAGTTCTTC. This encodes CASSEGLVSYNEQFF.